These T cell receptor beta chains were read from a single sample in a study of blood T cell repertoires in COVID-19. Only in-frame clones appear in the TCRdb table, and some are missing; sequencing was by immunoSEQ multiplex PCR. The sample records about 120,000 clones, 60% to 80% being singletons. Source material: peripheral blood. Receptor source: a man aged 55 to 69 with acute or convalescent COVID-19. Both conserved end residues are part of each CDR3. D genes are given only for firm matches. Size tells how often a clone was seen (once, few, many) or the class of an expanded clone, and some rows leave it out.

J | size | V | D | DNA | CDR3
TRBJ1-1 | . | TRBV5-1 | . | TGCGCCAGCAGCTTGGGACAGACCTTGAGAGCTGAAGCTTTCTTT | CASSLGQTLRAEAFF
TRBJ1-5 | . | TRBV30 | . | TGTGCCTGGAGCCAGGGTAGCAATCAGCCCCAGCATTTT | CAWSQGSNQPQHF
TRBJ1-3 | . | TRBV2 | . | TGTGCCAGCAGTCCGTCTGGAAACACCATATATTTT | CASSPSGNTIYF
TRBJ1-1 | once | TRBV4-1 | TRBD1 | TGCGCCAGCAGCCAAGATGTCGCAGGGGGCCGTACTGAAGCTTTCTTT | CASSQDVAGGRTEAFF
TRBJ1-1 | . | TRBV6-5 | TRBD1 | TGTGCGGGGGGGGACAGGGCCTCGAACACTGAAGCTTTCTTT | CAGGDRASNTEAFF
TRBJ1-1 | . | TRBV3-1/TRBV3-2 | . | TGTGCCAGCAGTCACCGCTCTCTAGGAGACACTGAAGCTTTCTTT | CASSHRSLGDTEAFF
TRBJ1-1 | once | TRBV29-1 | . | TGCAGCGTTGAGCGCACTGAAGCTTTCTTT | CSVERTEAFF
TRBJ2-3 | . | TRBV11-2 | TRBD1 | TGTGCCAGCAGAAAGAAGACAGGGGTTTCCCCCCTACCCACAGATACGCAGTATTTT | CASRKKTGVSPLPTDTQYF
TRBJ1-2 | . | TRBV3-1/TRBV3-2 | . | TGTGCCAGCAGCCGGGGACTCCCCCCCGTCTACACCTTC | CASSRGLPPVYTF
TRBJ2-5 | . | TRBV11-3 | TRBD2 | TGTGCCAGCAGCTCCCCGATGAGCGGGGTGGGGACCCAGTACTTC | CASSSPMSGVGTQYF
TRBJ1-2 | few | TRBV6-1 | . | TGTGCCAGCAGTGAATTAGGGGTTAACTATGGCTACACCTTC | CASSELGVNYGYTF
TRBJ1-2 | . | TRBV10-1 | . | TGCGCCAGCCTCCAGGGTAGAGATGGCTACACCTTC | CASLQGRDGYTF
TRBJ1-1 | . | TRBV5-8 | . | TGTGCCAGCCGCTGGGGGCAGGGCCAAGCTTTCTTT | CASRWGQGQAFF
TRBJ2-7 | . | TRBV7-6 | . | TGTGCCAGCAGCCTTGGCACCTACGAGCAGTACTTC | CASSLGTYEQYF
TRBJ1-2 | . | TRBV19 | . | TGTGCCAGTAGTATAGACCACAACCGGGGGACCGGCTACACCTTC | CASSIDHNRGTGYTF
TRBJ1-5 | . | TRBV3-1/TRBV3-2 | . | TGTGCCAGCACCCCCGGGGTTGGTAATCAGCCCCAGCATTTT | CASTPGVGNQPQHF
TRBJ2-3 | . | TRBV18 | . | TGTGCCAGCTCACCAATCGGTAGCGGCACAGATACGCAGTATTTT | CASSPIGSGTDTQYF
TRBJ1-6 | few | TRBV5-1 | . | TGCGCCAGCAGCTACGGACAGAATAATTCACCCCTCCACTTT | CASSYGQNNSPLHF
TRBJ1-2 | . | TRBV18 | TRBD1 | TGTGCCAGCTCACCACCCTCGGACAGGGACGGCTACACCTTC | CASSPPSDRDGYTF
TRBJ2-7 | . | TRBV27 | TRBD2 | TGTGCCAGCAGGACCTCGGGACTACTCTCCTACGAGCAGTACTTC | CASRTSGLLSYEQYF
TRBJ2-1 | . | TRBV29-1 | . | TGCAGCGTTGATGGGGGCGAAGGTTTGGCGGGAGTGAGGAATGAGCAGTTCTTC | CSVDGGEGLAGVRNEQFF
TRBJ1-4 | few | TRBV4-2 | TRBD1 | TGTGCCAGCAGCCAAAAGAAAGGGACAGTTGAAAAACTGTTTTTT | CASSQKKGTVEKLFF
TRBJ2-2 | . | TRBV11-2 | . | TGTGCCAGCAGCTGGACAGCCGGGGAGCTGTTTTTT | CASSWTAGELFF
TRBJ2-1 | few | TRBV11-2 | TRBD2 | TGTGCCAGCAGCTTAGACCCCAGACTAGCGGGAGGTAATGAGCAGTTCTTC | CASSLDPRLAGGNEQFF
TRBJ1-2 | . | TRBV7-9 | TRBD1 | TGTGCCAGCAGCTTGGGACAGGGCGGCTATGGCTACACCTTC | CASSLGQGGYGYTF
TRBJ1-1 | . | TRBV7-9 | . | TGTGCCAGCAGCTTAACATTTAACACTGAAGCTTTCTTT | CASSLTFNTEAFF
TRBJ1-2 | . | TRBV10-3 | . | TGTGCCATCAGTGAGTCGACAGTTGAAGGCTACACCTTC | CAISESTVEGYTF
TRBJ1-1 | . | TRBV3-1/TRBV3-2 | TRBD1 | TGTGCCAGCAGCCCCTACCTTGACAGGGGGCAAACTGAAGCTTTCTTT | CASSPYLDRGQTEAFF
TRBJ2-1 | . | TRBV5-1 | TRBD2 | TGCGCCAGCAGCTCGGGTGGACTAGCGGGGGGCAATAATGAGCAGTTCTTC | CASSSGGLAGGNNEQFF
TRBJ1-1 | . | TRBV5-1 | TRBD1 | TGCGCCAGCAGCTACGGACAGGGTAACACTGAAGCTTTCTTT | CASSYGQGNTEAFF
TRBJ1-5 | . | TRBV5-1 | . | TGCGCCAGCAGCTTGGCCCCGGCGGACCAGGGTCTCAGCAATCAGCCCCAGCATTTT | CASSLAPADQGLSNQPQHF
TRBJ1-3 | . | TRBV4-1 | . | TGCGCCAGCAGCCAAGATTCCGATAGCTCTGGAAACACCATATATTTT | CASSQDSDSSGNTIYF
TRBJ2-1 | . | TRBV5-1 | TRBD2 | TGCGCCAGCAGCCCTGGGACTAGCGGGACGAACCAGTTCTTC | CASSPGTSGTNQFF
TRBJ2-7 | . | TRBV19 | TRBD2 | TGTGCCAGTAGTACTCTTCTAGCGGGGGCCAGGGCGCAGTACTTC | CASSTLLAGARAQYF
TRBJ2-2 | . | TRBV29-1 | TRBD1 | TGCAGCGTTGAAGAGACAGGGGGCCCCGGGGAGCTGTTTTTT | CSVEETGGPGELFF
TRBJ2-3 | . | TRBV6-6 | TRBD2 | TGTGCCAGCACTCGTAGCGGGGGGGCCCCAGATACGCAGTATTTT | CASTRSGGAPDTQYF
TRBJ2-6 | . | TRBV2 | TRBD1 | TGTGCCAGCAGTATGGGACAGGTGGACTCTGGGGCCAACGTCCTGACTTTC | CASSMGQVDSGANVLTF
TRBJ1-2 | . | TRBV6-5 | TRBD1 | TGTGCCAGCAGTTGGACAGGGTCATTCGACTATGGCTACACCTTC | CASSWTGSFDYGYTF
TRBJ1-6 | many | TRBV25-1 | . | TGTGCCAGCAGAGACAGGCTAAATTCACCCCTCCACTTT | CASRDRLNSPLHF